This is a list of T cell receptor beta chains from one sample in a study of T-cell reconstitution after alpha-beta-depleted transplantation in children. TCRdb re-called the PCR reads through MiXCR, storing one row per CDR3 protein. The sample has more than 500,000 distinct CDR3 sequences, about an eighth seen once; the top ten hold roughly 15%. The sample consisted of PBMCs, mostly from graft donor cells, taken 180 days after TCRalphabeta/CD19-depleted stem cell transplant. The receptor set was obtained from a female patient aged 2-9 years who had a stem cell transplant for aplastic anemia, so the T cells may come from the graft donor. CDR3s include the opening cysteine and the closing phenylalanine or tryptophan. A D gene is named only where the DNA matches it firmly. Size is stated for part of the rows, as once, few or many counts, or as a class when the clone is expanded.

>-|TRBV20-1|few|TRBJ2-7
TGCAGTGCTATGTCCCCCCAGGGCCCCTACGAGCAGTACTTC
CSAMSPQGPYEQYF
>TRBD2|TRBV28|few|TRBJ2-1
TGTGCCAGCAGTCTCTCGAGTGGACTAGCGGGAGGGGGTGAGCAGTTCTTC
CASSLSSGLAGGGEQFF
>-|TRBV4-1|few|TRBJ2-5
TGCGCCAGCAGCCAAGCACAGCTCCAAGAGACCCAGTACTTC
CASSQAQLQETQYF
>-|TRBV7-8|few|TRBJ1-5
TGTGCCAGCAGCTTAGAACCGCTACGCAATCAGCCCCAGCATTTT
CASSLEPLRNQPQHF
>TRBD2|TRBV7-9|-|TRBJ2-2
TGTGCCAGCAGCTTCAGTGGGCTAGCGGACGGGGAGCTGTTTTTT
CASSFSGLADGELFF
>-|TRBV20-1|-|TRBJ1-4
TGCAGTGCTAGAGATCCAGTTAGAGATGAAAAACTGTTTTTT
CSARDPVRDEKLFF
>-|TRBV5-1|few|TRBJ2-4
TGCGCCAGCAGCTTGGACAGGCGTCACGTCGGAGGGTTC
CASSLDRRHVGGF
>-|TRBV7-2|few|TRBJ2-5
TGTGCCAGCAGCTTAGCCGGGCATGCCGAGACCCAGTACTTC
CASSLAGHAETQYF
>TRBD2|TRBV20-1|few|TRBJ2-1
TGCAGTGCCTCACTCAAGGGACTAGCGACCTACAATGAGCAGTTCTTC
CSASLKGLATYNEQFF
>TRBD1|TRBV3-1|few|TRBJ2-2
TGTGCCAGCAGCCAAAGGGGGCAGGGCCTCACCGGGGAGCTGTTTTTT
CASSQRGQGLTGELFF
>-|TRBV5-1|many|TRBJ2-3
TGCGCCAGCAGCGTCAACAGGGCCACAGATACGCAGTATTTT
CASSVNRATDTQYF
>-|TRBV20-1|few|TRBJ1-5
TGCAGTGCTAGAGAACCCGCGAATCAGCCCCAGCATTTT
CSAREPANQPQHF
>TRBD1|TRBV5-1|many|TRBJ2-5
TGCGCCAGCAGTGACGGACAGGGCTTACAAGAGACCCAGTACTTC
CASSDGQGLQETQYF
>-|TRBV15|few|TRBJ1-1
TGTGCCACCAGCAACTTGGACGGACGAGGGAACACTGAAGCTTTCTTT
CATSNLDGRGNTEAFF
>-|TRBV15|-|TRBJ2-4
TGTGCCACCAGCAGAGTTCCAGTAAGGAGAGGGAACATTCAGTACTTC
CATSRVPVRRGNIQYF
>TRBD2|TRBV20-1|-|TRBJ2-2
TGCAGGGCTGGCCGACTAGCGGGAAGCACCGGGGAGCTGTTTTTT
CRAGRLAGSTGELFF
>TRBD2|TRBV28|few|TRBJ2-7
TGTGCCAGCAGTTATAGCGGGATGCCCTACGAGCAGTACTTC
CASSYSGMPYEQYF
>-|TRBV7-6|-|TRBJ2-3
TGTGCCAGCAGTCCCGGGCATTCCGGCACAGATACGCAGTATTTT
CASSPGHSGTDTQYF
>TRBD1|TRBV25-1|few|TRBJ2-2
TGTGCCAGCAGTGATCGACAGGGAAGGGAGCTGTTTTTT
CASSDRQGRELFF
>TRBD2|TRBV20-1|-|TRBJ2-7
TGCAGTGCCTACAGGACTAGCGCCTCCTACGAGCAGTACTTC
CSAYRTSASYEQYF
>TRBD1|TRBV4-3|few|TRBJ2-7
TGCGCCAGCAGCCAAGAACAGTACAGGGGCGACGAGCAGTACTTC
CASSQEQYRGDEQYF
>TRBD2|TRBV24-1|few|TRBJ2-1
TGTGCCACCAGTGATTGGGGAGCGGGAGACCCCAATGAGCAGTTCTTC
CATSDWGAGDPNEQFF
>TRBD2|TRBV28|few|TRBJ2-1
TGTGCCAGCACTAAGGAAGGGACTAGCTCCTACAATGAGCAGTTCTTC
CASTKEGTSSYNEQFF
>-|TRBV29-1|-|TRBJ1-2
TGCAGCTTCCGGGACCTCAACTATGGCTACACCTTC
CSFRDLNYGYTF
>TRBD2|TRBV5-1|few|TRBJ2-1
TGCGCCAGCAGCACGCGGGAGCCCCTCTACAATGAGCAGTTCTTC
CASSTREPLYNEQFF
>-|TRBV10-3|few|TRBJ2-7
TGTGCCATCAGTGAAGCCGGGACGGAAAGCTACGAGCAGTACTTC
CAISEAGTESYEQYF
>-|TRBV20-1|few|TRBJ2-3
TGCAGTGCCCGGACGGGGTGGAGGGAGTCCACAGATACGCAGTATTTT
CSARTGWRESTDTQYF
>-|TRBV5-1|many|TRBJ2-5
TGCGCCAGCAGCTTCCCAGGGCAAGAGACCCAGTACTTC
CASSFPGQETQYF
>TRBD1|TRBV7-8|many|TRBJ2-3
TGTGCCAGCAGCTTGAGAGACAGGGGCCCAGATACGCAGTATTTT
CASSLRDRGPDTQYF
>-|TRBV9|few|TRBJ2-7
TGTGCCAGCAGCCCCACAGGGCGGGCTTTCGTCGAGCAGTACTTC
CASSPTGRAFVEQYF
>TRBD2|TRBV11-1|few|TRBJ2-3
TGTGCCAGCAGCGCCCGCCTCCGACTAGCGGGAGGGACAGATACGCAGTATTTT
CASSARLRLAGGTDTQYF
>-|TRBV7-9|few|TRBJ2-7
TGTGCCAGCAGCTCAACCCGGGACGCAACCTACGAGCAGTACTTC
CASSSTRDATYEQYF
>-|TRBV15|few|TRBJ2-5
TGTGCCACCAGCAGAGATAAACGGTACCAAGAGACCCAGTACTTC
CATSRDKRYQETQYF
>-|TRBV7-9|-|TRBJ1-5
TGTGCCAGCAGCTTAGAGGACTTCTATAGCAATCAGCCCCAGCATTTT
CASSLEDFYSNQPQHF
>-|TRBV20-1|few|TRBJ2-1
TGCAGTGCTAGAGTCCCCAACAGGGAACGGGTGTATTACAATGAGCAGTTCTTC
CSARVPNRERVYYNEQFF
>-|TRBV7-2|many|TRBJ1-2
TGTGCCACCTTGACAGGAAGGGGTGGCTACACCTTC
CATLTGRGGYTF
>TRBD2|TRBV4-1|-|TRBJ2-5
TGCGCCAGCAGCCAACCGACTAGCGGAATCAATCCGGGGACCCAGTACTTC
CASSQPTSGINPGTQYF
>TRBD1|TRBV29-1|few|TRBJ1-2
TGCAGCGGTGCAGGGACAGGGGATAACTATGGCTACACCTTC
CSGAGTGDNYGYTF
>TRBD1|TRBV27|-|TRBJ1-5
TGTGCCAGCAGGGGACAGGGGGTTGACAATCAGCCCCAGCATTTT
CASRGQGVDNQPQHF
>-|TRBV4-3|many|TRBJ2-7
TGCGCCAGCAGCCAAGAAGGGGGGGCAGGTTACCTCTCCTACGAGCAGTACTTC
CASSQEGGAGYLSYEQYF
>-|TRBV7-2|many|TRBJ2-3
TGTGCCAGCAGCCTAACAGGCCCAGATACGCAGTATTTT
CASSLTGPDTQYF
>TRBD1|TRBV7-9|-|TRBJ1-4
TGTGCCAGCAGCTTAGGACAGGGAGACAGTGAAAAACTGTTTTTT
CASSLGQGDSEKLFF
>TRBD2|TRBV14|few|TRBJ2-1
TGTGCCAGCAGCCAAAAGCGGGAGATCTCCTACAATGAGCAGTTCTTC
CASSQKREISYNEQFF
>-|TRBV3-1|few|TRBJ2-7
TGTGCCAGCAGCCAAGGGGGACTGGCCTACGAGCAGTACTTC
CASSQGGLAYEQYF